The clone carrying this T cell receptor beta chain was found once. The data derive from a study of blood T cell repertoires in COVID-19. Overall study context: COVID-19 samples collected from the United States, Italy and Spain covered acute and convalescent phases.

Per the authors' pipeline: It was from reference gene primer amplification that nucleated cell counts were estimated. Profiling relied on immunoSEQ multiplex PCR, and the TCRdb table lists in-frame clones only, not all of them. D and trimming were read from the DNA, whereas the V and J calls and clone size are those reported in that table. Of 200,000 to 250,000 clones in the sample, under 90% were seen once. This TCR was recovered from a woman aged 55-75 years who had recovered from COVID-19. Sample: peripheral blood.

CDR3 protein: CASSPETGGGTGELFF. The CDR3 DNA is TGTGCCAGCAGCCCCGAGACAGGGGGCGGAACCGGGGAGCTGTTTTTT. The V call is TRBV7-2, the J call TRBJ2-2; 10 nucleotides match TRBD1. The germline V gene encodes CDR1 SGHTA and CDR2 FQGNSA. The CDR3 runs 16 residues. The V gene end was trimmed by 5 bases and the J gene end by 5 bases; junction bases not matched to a gene: 8.